This TCR beta chain is drawn from a study of T cell responses to AZD1222 COVID-19 vaccine. Study-wide results and caveats: Seropositivity was recorded at baseline in only 5 or 6 AZD1222 recipients. A reported finding is that nearly half of spike-specific TCRs target unmutated variant regions. At 160-218 and 743-854, vaccine-associated CD4 TCRs were dominant, and they spanned spike. Females outnumbered males among donors, who were mostly white British; clonal diversity was possibly underestimated.

Deletions cut 0 bases from V and 7 bases from J, with 4 bases between. Germline V gene sequence: CDR1 SGHDN, CDR2 FVKESK. CDR3 size: 13 residues. TCRdb's table, derived via immunoSEQ multiplex PCR, lists solely in-frame clones and lacks some. The data show 95,000 to 150,000 clones, around 89% seen once. As regards this clone: The antigen is undetermined.

The chain uses TRBV14 and TRBJ1-6; D is uncertain. This sequence was found in an adult in good health. The source was peripheral blood, collected on day 0 of MenACWY control vaccination. The CDR3 region is CASSQDRNSPLHF. Written as DNA, the CDR3 is TGTGCCAGCAGCCAAGATAGGAATTCACCCCTCCACTTT.